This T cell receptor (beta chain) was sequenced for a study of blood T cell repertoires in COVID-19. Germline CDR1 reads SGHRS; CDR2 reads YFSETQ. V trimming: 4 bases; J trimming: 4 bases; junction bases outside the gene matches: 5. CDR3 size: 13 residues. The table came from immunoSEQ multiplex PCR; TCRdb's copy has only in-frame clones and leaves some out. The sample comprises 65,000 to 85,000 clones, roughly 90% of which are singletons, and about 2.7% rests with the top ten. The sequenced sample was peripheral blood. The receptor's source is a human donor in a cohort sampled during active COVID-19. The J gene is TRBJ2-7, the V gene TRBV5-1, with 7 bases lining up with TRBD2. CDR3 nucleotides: TGCGCCAGCAGCCTGGACGGGGGGTACGAGCAGTACTTC. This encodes CASSLDGGYEQYF. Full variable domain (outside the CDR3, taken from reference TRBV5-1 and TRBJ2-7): KAGVTQTPRYLIKTRGQQVTLSCSPISGHRSVSWYQQTPGQGLQFLFEYFSETQRNKGNFPGRFSGRQFSNSRSEMNVSTLELGDSALYLCASSLDGGYEQYFGPGTRLTVT.